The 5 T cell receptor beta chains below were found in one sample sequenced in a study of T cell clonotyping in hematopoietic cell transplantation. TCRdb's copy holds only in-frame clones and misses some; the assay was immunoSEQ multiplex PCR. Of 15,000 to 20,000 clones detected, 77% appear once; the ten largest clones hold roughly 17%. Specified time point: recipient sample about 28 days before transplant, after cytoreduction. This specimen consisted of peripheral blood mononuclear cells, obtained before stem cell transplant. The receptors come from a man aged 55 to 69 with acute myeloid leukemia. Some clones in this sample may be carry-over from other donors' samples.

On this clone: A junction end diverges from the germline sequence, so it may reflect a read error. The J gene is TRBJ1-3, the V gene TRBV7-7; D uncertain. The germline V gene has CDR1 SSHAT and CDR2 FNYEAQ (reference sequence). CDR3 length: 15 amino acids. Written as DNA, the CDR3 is TGTGCTAGCAGCCCTGGACGGAACTCTGGAAACACCATATATTTT. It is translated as CASSPGRNSGNTIYF.

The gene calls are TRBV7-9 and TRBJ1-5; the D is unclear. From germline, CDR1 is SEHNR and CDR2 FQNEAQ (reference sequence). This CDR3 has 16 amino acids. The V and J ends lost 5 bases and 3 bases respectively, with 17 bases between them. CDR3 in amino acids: CASSPIQYDPNQPQHF. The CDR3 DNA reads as TGTGCCAGCAGCCCAATTCAGTACGACCCCAATCAGCCCCAGCATTTT.

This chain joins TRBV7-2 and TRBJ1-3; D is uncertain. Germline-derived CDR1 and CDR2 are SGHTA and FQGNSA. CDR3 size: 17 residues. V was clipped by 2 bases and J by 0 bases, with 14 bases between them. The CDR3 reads CASSLYSGVGSGNTIYF. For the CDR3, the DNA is TGTGCCAGCAGCTTATACAGCGGAGTCGGCTCTGGAAACACCATATATTTT.

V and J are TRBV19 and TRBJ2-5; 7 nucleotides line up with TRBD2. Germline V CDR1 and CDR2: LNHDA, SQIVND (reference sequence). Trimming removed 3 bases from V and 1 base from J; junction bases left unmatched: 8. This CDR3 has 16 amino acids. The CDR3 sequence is CASSMWGGGAQETQYF. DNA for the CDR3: TGTGCCAGTAGTATGTGGGGCGGGGGAGCCCAAGAGACCCAGTACTTC.

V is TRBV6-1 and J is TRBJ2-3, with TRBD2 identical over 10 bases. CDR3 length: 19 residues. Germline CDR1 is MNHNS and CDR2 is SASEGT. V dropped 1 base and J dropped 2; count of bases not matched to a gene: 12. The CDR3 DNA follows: TGTGCCAGCAGTGAAGGGGGAGGACCTAGCGGGGGTTACACAGATACGCAGTATTTT. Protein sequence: CASSEGGGPSGGYTDTQYF.